This T cell receptor (beta chain) was found in a study of CD8 T cells in Susac syndrome. The study, taken as a whole, reports: The study conceded that its TCR sequencing and HLA analysis involved relatively few individuals.

A quantity of about 0.5 to 1 ug RNA underwent reverse transcription using random hexamers. TCR beta CDR3 was amplified by immunoSEQ covering 54 Vbeta and 13 Jbeta. A single record per CDR3 protein comes from TCRdb applying MiXCR to the immunoSEQ multiplex PCR reads. Of about 300,000 distinct CDR3 sequences in the sample, just over 90% are singletons; the top ten hold about 0.063%. TEMRA cells were FACS-enriched and CD8+ and CD4+ T cells negatively isolated. Turning to this clonotype: Its antigen remains unknown.

V lost 4 bases and J 11 bases, leaving 18 bases between the germline ends. Germline V CDR1 and CDR2: SGHVS, FQNEAQ. The CDR3 has 14 residues. The TCR originated in a human donor with multiple sclerosis. The rearrangement links TRBV7-8 to TRBJ2-1; a possible D gene is TRBD2 (6 bases). Sequenced material: CD4+ T cells from PBMCs. In nucleotides, the CDR3 is TGTGCCAGCAGCTCAGCGGGCGGTTCAATGAAGCAGTTCTTC. Its translation is CASSSAGGSMKQFF.